The 21 T cell receptor beta chains presented below share a single source sample, sequenced in a study of shared clonotypes between healthy human individuals. Sequencing used immunoSEQ multiplex PCR; TCRdb keeps in-frame clones, though not all of them. The sample contains about 2.1 million clones, 85% to 95% of which appear only once. Positively selected for CCR7, the CD45RO-negative cells used as naive CD8 cells excluded terminally differentiated effector memory CD45RA+ cells. Sequencing used naive CD8+ T cells from PBMCs. Receptors originate from a man between 18 and 29 years old in good health. Some clones in this sample may be carry-over from other donors' samples.

The gene calls are TRBV5-6 and TRBJ2-7; tentatively, D is TRBD2 (5 bases). Between the trimmed V and J ends, which lost 0 bases and 6 bases, there was a span of 16 bases. Germline V lookup: CDR1 SGHDT, CDR2 YYEEEE. The CDR3 extends over 15 amino acids. CDR3 DNA: TGTGCCAGCAGCTTGGCCACTAGGAGGTATTTCGAGCAGTACTTC. Its protein product is CASSLATRRYFEQYF.

This chain joins TRBV10-3 and TRBJ1-1; D gene ambiguous. Trimming took 0 bases from V and 0 from J, leaving 8 bases between them. Looked up from germline, CDR1 is ENHRY and CDR2 is SYGVKD. The CDR3 loop spans 15 amino acids. In DNA form, the CDR3 reads TGTGCCATCAGTGAGTCGACTCTTTTGAACACTGAAGCTTTCTTT. The encoded protein is CAISESTLLNTEAFF.

The rearrangement links TRBV7-9 to TRBJ2-2; D not resolved. Trimming shortened V by 11 bases and J by 4 bases, and 11 bases separated the two germline ends. The CDR3 has 12 residues. Per the germline V gene, CDR1 is SEHNR and CDR2 is FQNEAQ (reference sequence). DNA for the CDR3: TGTGCCCGATATTCGAGCACCGGGGAGCTGTTTTTT. Its translation: CARYSSTGELFF.

The chain couples TRBV7-3 to TRBJ2-1; maybe TRBD1 (6 bases). The CDR3 length is 13 residues. V gave up 5 bases and J gave up 14 bases, with 19 bases separating them. Germline CDR1 and CDR2: SGHTA and FQGTGA. The CDR3 sequence is CASSPVGRTVKFF. The CDR3 DNA is TGTGCCAGCAGCCCGGTCGGAAGGACAGTAAAGTTCTTC.

The chain carries TRBV5-1 and TRBJ1-2; maybe TRBD1 (6 bases). The V gene's germline CDR1 is SGHRS and CDR2 YFSETQ. The CDR3 length is 15 residues. The V and J ends lost 0 bases and 6 bases respectively, with 15 bases between them. CDR3 sequence reads: CASSLALGQLDGYTF. The CDR3 bases are TGCGCCAGCAGCTTGGCTCTCGGACAGTTGGATGGCTACACCTTC.

The V call is TRBV6-5, the J call TRBJ2-7; D not certain. The CDR3 contains 14 residues. CDR1 and CDR2 from the germline V gene are MNHEY and SVGAGI. Trimming took off 2 bases at V and 7 bases at J, with 15 bases between the two ends. The CDR3 DNA reads TGTGCCAGCAGTTACACTACGGATCGCGAGGAGCAGTACTTC. This encodes CASSYTTDREEQYF.

The chain couples TRBV28 to TRBJ2-1; D gene unclear. This CDR3 has 13 amino acids. CDR1 is MDHEN and CDR2 is SYDVKM in the germline V gene. V was shortened by 3 bases and J by 8 bases, with 11 bases between the two germline ends. Here the CDR3 DNA reads TGTGCCAGCAGTTTTTACTCGGGCGATGAGCAGTTCTTC. Encoded protein: CASSFYSGDEQFF.

This chain joins TRBV28 and TRBJ1-4; D gene ambiguous. V gave up 6 bases and J gave up 7 bases, with 12 bases separating them. Germline V CDR1 and CDR2: MDHEN, SYDVKM. The CDR3 covers 13 residues. The CDR3 DNA reads as TGTGCCAGCAGAGCTGCATGGGGTGAAAAACTGTTTTTT. Amino acid sequence: CASRAAWGEKLFF.

The J gene is TRBJ2-7, the V gene TRBV7-9; a possible D gene is TRBD1 (5 bases). This CDR3 is 15 amino acids long. Trimming removed 4 bases from V and 0 bases from J, with 13 bases in between. In germline, CDR1 is SEHNR, CDR2 FQNEAQ (reference sequence). For the CDR3, the DNA is TGTGCCAGCAGCTCCCCGCAGGGCCGCTCCTACGAGCAGTACTTC. It specifies CASSSPQGRSYEQYF.

This chain uses TRBV30 with TRBJ2-1; D remains ambiguous. CDR3 length: 12 residues. Germline CDR1 reads GTSNPN; CDR2 reads SVGIG (reference sequence). V was cut by 2 bases and J by 6 bases, with 8 bases left in between. The CDR3 coding sequence is TGTGCCTGGAGTTGGGCAGGCAATGAGCAGTTCTTC. Its protein product is CAWSWAGNEQFF.

The chain combines TRBV2 with TRBJ2-7, with D possibly being TRBD1 or TRBD2 (5 bases each). The CDR3 consists of 17 residues. V was pared by 3 bases and J by 2 bases, with 20 bases between. Germline CDR1 SNHLY, CDR2 FYNNEI. DNA for the CDR3: TGTGCCAGCAGTGACGGGGCTGGACCCCGTAACCCCTACGAGCAGTACTTC. It translates to CASSDGAGPRNPYEQYF. The complete variable domain, with remaining parts taken from reference TRBV2 and TRBJ2-7, reads EPEVTQTPSHQVTQMGQEVILRCVPISNHLYFYWYRQILGQKVEFLVSFYNNEISEKSEIFDDQFSVERPDGSNFTLKIRSTKLEDSAMYFCASSDGAGPRNPYEQYFGPGTRLTVT.

In DNA form, the CDR3 reads TGTGCCAGCAGATGGGGGGAGGGTGTTGAAGCTTTCTTT. Translation gives CASRWGEGVEAFF. The chain links TRBV27 to TRBJ1-1, with D maybe TRBD1 (5 bases). The V end lost 6 bases, the J end lost 7 bases, and 15 bases lay between the germline ends. The CDR3 totals 13 residues. Germline V lookup: CDR1 MNHEY, CDR2 SMNVEV (reference sequence).

This clone is a singleton in its sample. V usage is TRBV7-9 and J usage is TRBJ2-3, with 10 bases matching TRBD1. Trimming removed 5 bases from V and 4 bases from J; junction bases left unmatched: 6. CDR1 and CDR2 (germline): SEHNR, FQNEAQ (reference sequence). This CDR3 has 15 amino acids. The chain's CDR3 is CASSQGTGVADTQYF. CDR3 bases: TGTGCCAGCAGCCAAGGGACAGGGGTGGCAGATACGCAGTATTTT.

This sequence joins TRBV11-3 and TRBJ2-7; TRBD1 matches 8 bases. Germline values: CDR1 SGHNT, CDR2 YENEEA. The CDR3 contains 14 residues. J gave up 2 bases and V 4 bases, and 4 bases lay outside the gene matches. CDR3 amino acids: CASSSRQGTYEQYF. The DNA for the CDR3 is TGTGCCAGCAGCTCCAGACAGGGGACCTACGAGCAGTACTTC.

The genes are TRBV18 and TRBJ2-1, with D perhaps TRBD1 (5 bases). The germline gives CDR1 KGHSH, CDR2 LQKENI. Deletions cut 2 bases from V and 2 bases from J, with 16 bases between. The CDR3 covers 17 residues. Written as DNA, the CDR3 is TGTGCCAGCTCACCAAGGGGTTTTGAGGTCCCCTACAATGAGCAGTTCTTC. This translates into CASSPRGFEVPYNEQFF.

This chain links TRBV27 with TRBJ2-1; D not resolved. V was shortened by 4 bases and J by 4 bases, with 14 bases between the two germline ends. The CDR3 consists of 15 residues. Germline lookup yields CDR1 MNHEY and CDR2 SMNVEV (reference sequence). The CDR3 loop is CASSYVRPQYNEQFF. CDR3 nucleotide sequence: TGTGCCAGCAGTTACGTGCGGCCCCAATACAATGAGCAGTTCTTC.

The chain recombines TRBV28 with TRBJ2-3; 11 bases fit TRBD1. Germline assignment: CDR1 MDHEN and CDR2 SYDVKM. The CDR3 length is 15 residues. The junction had 3 bases not matched to a gene; V was cut back by 3 bases and J by 4 bases. CDR3 residues: CASSLGQGEPDTQYF. The CDR3 DNA sequence: TGTGCCAGCAGTTTGGGACAGGGGGAGCCAGATACGCAGTATTTT.

The V and J genes are TRBV27 and TRBJ2-7; D unclear. The length of the CDR3 is 16 residues. The V and J ends lost 5 bases and 2 bases respectively, with 19 bases between them. Germline V gene data show CDR1 as MNHEY and CDR2 as SMNVEV (reference sequence). CDR3: CASSPAPRLVAYEQYF. The CDR3 nucleotides read TGTGCCAGCAGTCCCGCCCCGCGGTTGGTGGCCTACGAGCAGTACTTC.

The chain links TRBV7-9 to TRBJ2-3; the match to TRBD2 covers 10 bases. Germline CDR1 is SEHNR and CDR2 is FQNEAQ (reference sequence). J lost 3 bases, V lost 5 bases, and 17 bases had no gene match. The CDR3 contains 19 residues. CDR3 sequence: CASSPPTGTSERGTDTQYF. In nucleotides, the CDR3 is TGTGCCAGCAGCCCTCCCACCGGGACTAGCGAAAGAGGGACAGATACGCAGTATTTT.

This clone was counted only a few times. The gene calls are TRBV6-5 and TRBJ1-4; possible D gene TRBD1, 5 bases. CDR1 is MNHEY, CDR2 SVGAGI, per germline. Trimming took 6 bases from V and 7 from J, leaving 12 bases between them. The CDR3 is made up of 13 amino acids. The CDR3, as DNA: TGTGCCAGCAGCCAGAGGGGACCTGAAAAACTGTTTTTT. It encodes CASSQRGPEKLFF.

The chain is built from TRBV7-9 and TRBJ2-7; 9 bases match TRBD1. The CDR3 covers 19 residues. Germline loops: CDR1 SEHNR, CDR2 FQNEAQ (reference sequence). The junction had 13 bases not matched to a gene; V was cut back by 1 base and J by 0 bases. The CDR3, as DNA: TGTGCCAGCAGCTTAGGCCCGGGACAGGGAGTGGTGAGCTCCTACGAGCAGTACTTC. It is translated as CASSLGPGQGVVSSYEQYF.